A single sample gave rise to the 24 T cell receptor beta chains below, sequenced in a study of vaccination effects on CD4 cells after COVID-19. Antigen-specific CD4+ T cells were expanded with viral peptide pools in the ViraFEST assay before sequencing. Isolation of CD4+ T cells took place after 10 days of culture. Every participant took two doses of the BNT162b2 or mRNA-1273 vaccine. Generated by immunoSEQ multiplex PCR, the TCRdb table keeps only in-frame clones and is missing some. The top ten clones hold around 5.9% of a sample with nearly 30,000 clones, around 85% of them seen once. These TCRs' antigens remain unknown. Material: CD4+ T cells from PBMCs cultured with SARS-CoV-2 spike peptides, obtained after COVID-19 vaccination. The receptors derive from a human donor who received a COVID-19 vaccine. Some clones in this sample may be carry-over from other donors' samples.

The CDR3 is CASVRVSEKLFF. The CDR3 DNA follows: TGCGCCAGCGTCAGGGTTAGTGAAAAACTGTTTTTT. The gene calls are TRBV10-2 and TRBJ1-4; TRBD1 might be the D (5 bases). This CDR3 region has 12 residues. The V gene's germline CDR1 is WSHSY and CDR2 SAAADI. Trimming cost V 8 bases and J 7 bases, with 11 bases left between them.

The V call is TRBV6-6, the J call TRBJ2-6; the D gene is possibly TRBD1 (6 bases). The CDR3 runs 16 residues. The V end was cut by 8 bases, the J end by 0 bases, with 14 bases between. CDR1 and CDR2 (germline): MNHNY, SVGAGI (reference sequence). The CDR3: CASLGRGGSGANVLTF. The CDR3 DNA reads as TGTGCCAGCCTCGGACGAGGGGGCTCTGGGGCCAACGTCCTGACTTTC.

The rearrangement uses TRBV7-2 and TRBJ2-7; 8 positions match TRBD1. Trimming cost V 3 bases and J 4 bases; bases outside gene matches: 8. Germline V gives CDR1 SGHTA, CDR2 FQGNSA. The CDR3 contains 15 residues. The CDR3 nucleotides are TGTGCCAGCAGCTTGAAAGGACAGGGTCTTTACGAGCAGTACGTC. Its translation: CASSLKGQGLYEQYV.

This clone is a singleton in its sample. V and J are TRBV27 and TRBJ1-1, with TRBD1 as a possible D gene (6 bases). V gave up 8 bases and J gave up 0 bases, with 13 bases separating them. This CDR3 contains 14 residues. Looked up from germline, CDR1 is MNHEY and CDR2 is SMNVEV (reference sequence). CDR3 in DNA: TGTGCCAGCCGCAAGGGGGGAGTGAACACTGAAGCTTTCTTT. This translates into CASRKGGVNTEAFF.

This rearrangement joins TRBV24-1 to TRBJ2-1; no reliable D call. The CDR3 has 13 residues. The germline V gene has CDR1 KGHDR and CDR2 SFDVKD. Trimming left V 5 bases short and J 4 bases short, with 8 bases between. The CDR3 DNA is TGTGCCACCAGTGGCGGACCGTACAATGAGCAGTTCTTC. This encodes CATSGGPYNEQFF.

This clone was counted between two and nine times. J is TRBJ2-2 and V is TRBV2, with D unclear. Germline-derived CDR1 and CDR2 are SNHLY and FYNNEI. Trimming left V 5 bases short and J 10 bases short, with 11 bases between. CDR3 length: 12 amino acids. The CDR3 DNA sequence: TGTGCCAGCAGTTGGCACGAGGAGGAGCTGTTTTTT. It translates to CASSWHEEELFF.

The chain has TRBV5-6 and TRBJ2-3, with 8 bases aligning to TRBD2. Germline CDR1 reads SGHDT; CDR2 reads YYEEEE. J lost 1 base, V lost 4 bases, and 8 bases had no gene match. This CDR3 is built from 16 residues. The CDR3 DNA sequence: TGTGCCAGCAGCCCGGGAGGGGCAGGGGGCACAGATACGCAGTATTTT. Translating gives CASSPGGAGGTDTQYF.

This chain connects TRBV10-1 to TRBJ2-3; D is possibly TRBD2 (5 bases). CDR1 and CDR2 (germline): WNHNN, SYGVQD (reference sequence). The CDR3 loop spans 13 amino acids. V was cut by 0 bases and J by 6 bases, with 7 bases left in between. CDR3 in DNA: TGCGCCAGCAGTGAGTCGAGGGCCGATACGCAGTATTTT. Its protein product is CASSESRADTQYF.

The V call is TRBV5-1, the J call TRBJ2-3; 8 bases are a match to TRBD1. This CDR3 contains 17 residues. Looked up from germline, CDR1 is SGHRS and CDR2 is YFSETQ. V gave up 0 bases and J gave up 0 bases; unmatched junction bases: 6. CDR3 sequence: CASSLVATGVSTDTQYF. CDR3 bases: TGCGCCAGCAGCTTGGTCGCGACAGGGGTTAGCACAGATACGCAGTATTTT.

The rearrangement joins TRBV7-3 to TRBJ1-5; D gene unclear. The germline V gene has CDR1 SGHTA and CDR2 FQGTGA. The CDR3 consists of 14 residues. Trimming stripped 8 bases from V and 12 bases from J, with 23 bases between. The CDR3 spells CASLGLPFVPNQHF. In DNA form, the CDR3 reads TGTGCCAGCCTGGGTTTACCCTTCGTACCGAACCAGCATTTT. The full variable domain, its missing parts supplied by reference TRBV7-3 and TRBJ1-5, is GAGVSQTPSNKVTEKGKYVELRCDPISGHTALYWYRQSLGQGPEFLIYFQGTGAADDSGLPNDRFFAVRPEGSVSTLKIQRTERGDSAVYLCASLGLPFVPNQHFGDGTRLSIL.

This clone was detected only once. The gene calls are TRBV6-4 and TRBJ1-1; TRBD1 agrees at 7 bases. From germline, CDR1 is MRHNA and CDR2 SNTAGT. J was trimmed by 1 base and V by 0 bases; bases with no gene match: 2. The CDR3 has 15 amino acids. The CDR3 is CASSDSGGQNTEAFF. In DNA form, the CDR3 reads TGTGCCAGCAGTGACTCAGGGGGCCAGAACACTGAAGCTTTCTTT.

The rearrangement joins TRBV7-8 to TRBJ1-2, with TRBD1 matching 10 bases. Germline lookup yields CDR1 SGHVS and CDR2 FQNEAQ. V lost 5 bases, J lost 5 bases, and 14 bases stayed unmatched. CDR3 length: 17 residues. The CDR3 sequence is CASSPPWDRDRGYGYTF. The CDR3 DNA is TGTGCCAGCAGCCCGCCTTGGGACCGGGACAGGGGATATGGCTACACCTTC.

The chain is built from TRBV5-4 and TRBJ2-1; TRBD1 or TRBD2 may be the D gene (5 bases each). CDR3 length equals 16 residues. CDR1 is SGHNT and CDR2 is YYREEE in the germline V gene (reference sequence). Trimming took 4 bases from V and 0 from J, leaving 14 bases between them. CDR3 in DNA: TGTGCCAGCAGCCTTGGGGGTGGGTCCTCCTACAATGAGCAGTTCTTC. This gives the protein CASSLGGGSSYNEQFF.

In DNA form, the CDR3 reads TGTGCCAGCAGCTTGCAGGGGCTTGCCTACAATGAGCAGTTCTTC. This sequence encodes CASSLQGLAYNEQFF. The chain joins TRBV5-6 to TRBJ2-1; weak D call: TRBD1 (6 bases). Trimming cost V 1 base and J 2 bases, with 10 bases left between them. Germline V lookup: CDR1 SGHDT, CDR2 YYEEEE. The CDR3 has 15 amino acids.

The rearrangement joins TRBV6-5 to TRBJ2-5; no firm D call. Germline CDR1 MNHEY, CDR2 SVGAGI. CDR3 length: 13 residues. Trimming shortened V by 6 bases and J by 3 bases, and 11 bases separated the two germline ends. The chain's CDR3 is CASRTEPKETQYF. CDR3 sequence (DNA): TGTGCCAGCAGGACGGAACCCAAAGAGACCCAGTACTTC.

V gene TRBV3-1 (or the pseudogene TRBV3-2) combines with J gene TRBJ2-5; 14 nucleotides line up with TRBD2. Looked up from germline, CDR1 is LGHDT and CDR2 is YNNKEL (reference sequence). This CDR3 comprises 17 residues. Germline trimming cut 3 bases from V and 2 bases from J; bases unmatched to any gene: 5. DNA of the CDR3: TGTGCCAGCAGCCAGCGTGGACTAGCGGGGGGACAAGAGACCCAGTACTTC. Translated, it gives CASSQRGLAGGQETQYF.

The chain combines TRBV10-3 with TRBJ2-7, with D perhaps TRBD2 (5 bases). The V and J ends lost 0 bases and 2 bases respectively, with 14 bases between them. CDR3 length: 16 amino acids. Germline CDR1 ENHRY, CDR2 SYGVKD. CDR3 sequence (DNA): TGTGCCATCAGTGAGTCCGGGGTCGCCCAAGCCTACGAGCAGTACGTC. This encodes CAISESGVAQAYEQYV.

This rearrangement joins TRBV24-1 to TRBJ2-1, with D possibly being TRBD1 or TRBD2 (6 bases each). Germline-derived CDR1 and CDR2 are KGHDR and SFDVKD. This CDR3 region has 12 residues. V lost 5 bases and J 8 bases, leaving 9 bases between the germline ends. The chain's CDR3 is CATSGGAHEQFF. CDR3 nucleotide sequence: TGTGCCACCAGTGGGGGGGCCCATGAGCAGTTCTTC.

The CDR3: CASRAAGIDMSYGYTF. In DNA form, the CDR3 reads TGTGCCAGCAGGGCGGCCGGTATTGATATGAGCTATGGCTACACCTTC. The chain links TRBV6-4 to TRBJ1-2, with no clear D. In germline, CDR1 is MRHNA, CDR2 SNTAGT. CDR3 length equals 16 residues. V lost 6 bases to trimming and J lost 4 bases, with 21 bases between them.

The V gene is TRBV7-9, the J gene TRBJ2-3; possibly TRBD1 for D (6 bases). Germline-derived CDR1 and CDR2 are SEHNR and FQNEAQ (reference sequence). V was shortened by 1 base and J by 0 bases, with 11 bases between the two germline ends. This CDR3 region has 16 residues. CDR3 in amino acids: CASSLVPGASTDTQYF. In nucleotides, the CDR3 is TGTGCCAGCAGCTTAGTTCCAGGGGCCAGCACAGATACGCAGTATTTT.

CDR3 DNA: TGTGCCAGCAGTTTAAGCAGGGGGGTTTATGGCTACACCTTC. Its protein product is CASSLSRGVYGYTF. This chain links TRBV27 with TRBJ1-2; 7 positions match TRBD1. The CDR3 sequence is 14 residues long. Germline assignment: CDR1 MNHEY and CDR2 SMNVEV (reference sequence). J was trimmed by 5 bases and V by 2 bases; bases with no gene match: 5.

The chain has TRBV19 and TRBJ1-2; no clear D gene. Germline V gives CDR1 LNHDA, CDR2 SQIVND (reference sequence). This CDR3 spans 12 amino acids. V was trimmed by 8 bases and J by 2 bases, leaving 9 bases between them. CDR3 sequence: CASSDGNYGYTF. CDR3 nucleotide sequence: TGTGCCAGTTCTGACGGGAACTATGGCTACACCTTC.

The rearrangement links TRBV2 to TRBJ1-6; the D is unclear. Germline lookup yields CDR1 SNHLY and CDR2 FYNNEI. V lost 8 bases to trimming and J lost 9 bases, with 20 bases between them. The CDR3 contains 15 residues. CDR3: CASYPRVGSGSPLHF. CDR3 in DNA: TGTGCCAGCTACCCCCGGGTGGGTTCGGGTTCACCCCTCCACTTT. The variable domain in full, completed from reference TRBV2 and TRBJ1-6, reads EPEVTQTPSHQVTQMGQEVILRCVPISNHLYFYWYRQILGQKVEFLVSFYNNEISEKSEIFDDQFSVERPDGSNFTLKIRSTKLEDSAMYFCASYPRVGSGSPLHFGNGTRLTVT.

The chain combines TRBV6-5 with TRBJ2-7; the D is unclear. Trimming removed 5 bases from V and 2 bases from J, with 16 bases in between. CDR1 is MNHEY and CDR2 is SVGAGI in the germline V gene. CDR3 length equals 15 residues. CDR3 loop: CASSPRTGGTYEQYV. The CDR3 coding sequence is TGTGCCAGCAGTCCCCGGACGGGCGGCACCTACGAGCAGTACGTC.